The next 5 T cell receptor beta chains were all read from a single sample in a study of brain metastases from non-small cell lung cancer. Assay: immunoSEQ multiplex PCR; the TCRdb copy retains only in-frame clones and omits some. The table lists around 4,800 clones, about 88% of them singletons. Sequencing was carried out using tissue from a brain metastasis. The source is a donor at least 40 years old with non-small cell lung cancer.

The chain couples TRBV19 to TRBJ1-5; TRBD1 matches at 9 bases. V shed 9 bases and J 6 bases; nucleotides not matched to a gene: 15. This CDR3 has 16 amino acids. Germline loops: CDR1 LNHDA, CDR2 SQIVND (reference sequence). CDR3 amino acids: CASRGQDRGFGQPQHF. In DNA, the CDR3 is TGTGCCAGCAGGGGTCAGGACAGGGGATTTGGTCAGCCCCAGCATTTT.

The CDR3 coding sequence is TGTGCCAGCAGCCCAGGACTAGCGAGGGGGGCAGATACGCAGTATTTT. Amino acids: CASSPGLARGADTQYF. V gene TRBV3-1 (or the pseudogene TRBV3-2) combines with J gene TRBJ2-3; 9 nucleotides agree with TRBD2. Germline V gene lookup returns CDR1 LGHDT and CDR2 YNNKEL (reference sequence). The CDR3 totals 16 residues. V was pared by 4 bases and J by 4 bases, with 9 bases of the junction left unmatched.

V is TRBV6-5 and J is TRBJ2-5; 9 positions match TRBD2. Germline CDR1 MNHEY, CDR2 SVGAGI. V was clipped by 7 bases and J by 2 bases; unmatched bases: 2. This CDR3 has 13 amino acids. CDR3 coding DNA: TGTGCCAGCAAGACTAGCGGACAAGAGACCCAGTACTTC. This sequence encodes CASKTSGQETQYF.

The rearrangement links TRBV19 to TRBJ2-2, with D possibly matching TRBD2 (6 bases). There are 15 residues in the CDR3. Germline V gene sequence: CDR1 LNHDA, CDR2 SQIVND (reference sequence). Trimming removed 1 base from V and 8 bases from J, with 14 bases in between. CDR3 sequence: CASSIVGGLIGELFF. The CDR3 DNA reads TGTGCCAGTAGTATAGTTGGAGGGTTGATAGGGGAGCTGTTTTTT.

This clone appeared once. J is TRBJ2-5 and V is TRBV12-3 or TRBV12-4, with unresolved D. The CDR3 has 12 residues. V was trimmed by 5 bases and J by 5 bases, leaving 9 bases between them. Written as DNA, the CDR3 is TGTGCCAGCAGTGCTCAGCAGGAGACCCAGTACTTC. Translation gives CASSAQQETQYF.